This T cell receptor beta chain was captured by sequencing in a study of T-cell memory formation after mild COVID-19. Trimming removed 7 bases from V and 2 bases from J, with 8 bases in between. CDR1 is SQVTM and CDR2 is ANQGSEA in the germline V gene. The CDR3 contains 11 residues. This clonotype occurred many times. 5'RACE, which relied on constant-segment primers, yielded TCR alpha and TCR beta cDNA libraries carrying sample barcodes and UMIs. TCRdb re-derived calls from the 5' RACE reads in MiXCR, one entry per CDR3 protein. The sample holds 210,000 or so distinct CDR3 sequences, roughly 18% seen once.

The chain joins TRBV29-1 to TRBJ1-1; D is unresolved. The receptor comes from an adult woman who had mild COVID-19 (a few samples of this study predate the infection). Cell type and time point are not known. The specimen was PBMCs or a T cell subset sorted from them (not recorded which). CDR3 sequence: CSATVNTEAFF. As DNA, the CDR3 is TGCAGCGCCACAGTAAACACTGAAGCTTTCTTT.